These 2 T cell receptor beta chains originate from one sample sequenced in a study of T cell responses to AZD1222 COVID-19 vaccine. Assay: immunoSEQ multiplex PCR; the TCRdb copy retains only in-frame clones and omits some. The sample records about 73,000 clones, roughly 89% being singletons. Specimen: peripheral blood, collected 28 days after the second AZD1222 dose. These receptors all come from an adult who received the AZD1222 COVID-19 vaccine.

This chain links TRBV7-6 with TRBJ2-7; possibly TRBD2 for D (6 bases). The CDR3 has 17 residues. CDR1 is SGHVS, CDR2 FNYEAQ, per germline. The V end was cut by 1 base, the J end by 2 bases, with 18 bases between. CDR3 in amino acids: CASSLGGLREYTYEQYV. The CDR3 region has the DNA TGTGCCAGCAGCTTAGGCGGCCTACGGGAGTACACCTACGAGCAGTACGTC.

The J gene is TRBJ1-1, the V gene TRBV18; 7 bases are a match to TRBD1. There are 14 residues in the CDR3. Germline lookup yields CDR1 KGHSH and CDR2 LQKENI. The V and J ends lost 5 bases and 10 bases, in that order; junction bases with no gene match: 13. CDR3 region: CASSETTGEFGAFF. DNA of the CDR3: TGTGCCAGCTCAGAAACAACAGGGGAATTTGGAGCTTTCTTT.